The clone carrying this T cell receptor (beta chain) was counted only a few times. A junction boundary mismatches the germline segment, possibly from a read error. The sample originates from a study of blood T cells in healthy people across ages. The CDR3 extends over 18 amino acids. A second PCR, run for about 7 to 11 cycles, used a sample-barcoded 5' primer plus a J-beta primer mix. TCRdb analysed the 5' RACE reads with MiXCR anew, one entry per CDR3 protein. The profile shows under 700,000 distinct CDR3 sequences, about 24% of them singletons. The sample was also linked to a second study, of T cells of mothers and their children.

This receptor was taken from a boy aged 5-17 years in good health. The sequenced material came from blood. The rearrangement links TRBV12-3 or TRBV12-4 to TRBJ1-1, with 9 positions matching TRBD1. CDR3 in DNA: TGTACCAGCAGGACTAACCTGGGACAGGGTGGGGAGAACGCTGAAGCTTTCTTT. Its protein is CTSRTNLGQGGENAEAFF.